This is a list of T cell receptor beta chains from one sample in a study of T cell repertoires in breast cancer. MiXCR, applied by TCRdb to the emulsion pairing reads, yields one record per CDR3 protein. The data show some 37,000 distinct CDR3 sequences, less than 55% seen once. Sequenced input: CD8+ T cells. The receptors come from a pool of human donors with breast cancer or a healthy control (not recorded which). CDR3s include the opening cysteine and the closing phenylalanine or tryptophan. D genes are given only for firm matches. Clone size is shown for a subset of rows, as once, few, many or a class of expanded clone.

D gene	V gene	clone size	J gene	CDR3 DNA	CDR3 protein
TRBD1	TRBV5-1	.	TRBJ2-7	TGCGCCAGCAGCTTGGTAGGGACAGGGTCCTACGAGCAGTACTTC	CASSLVGTGSYEQYF
.	TRBV18	.	TRBJ1-1	TGTGCCAGCTCACCACCGACAACCCTTTCTCCAGCTTTCTTT	CASSPPTTLSPAFF
TRBD2	TRBV6-1	.	TRBJ2-3	TGTGCCAGCAGTTCCGCTAGCGGAAACACAGATACGCAGAATTTT	CASSSASGNTDTQNF
TRBD1	TRBV7-2	.	TRBJ1-6	TGTGCCAGCAGCACCCTGACAGGGGGCCACGGGAATGAGGCCCTCCACTTT	CASSTLTGGHGNEALHF
.	TRBV12-3/TRBV12-4	.	TRBJ1-6	TGTGCCAGCAGTCCCTCCTCTAGATTTAATTCACCCCTCCACTTT	CASSPSSRFNSPLHF
.	TRBV5-4	.	TRBJ1-1	TGTGCCAGCAGCTTGGTTGGGGGGGGAATGAACACTGAAGCTTTCTTT	CASSLVGGGMNTEAFF
TRBD1	TRBV9	.	TRBJ1-2	TGTGCCAGCAGCGGACAGGGGACGAACTATGGCTACACCTTC	CASSGQGTNYGYTF
.	TRBV7-3	.	TRBJ1-1	TGTGCCAGCAGCCCCTCAGGGGACTGGACTGAAGCTTTCTTT	CASSPSGDWTEAFF
.	TRBV18	.	TRBJ2-5	TGTGCCAGCTCAAACCAAGAGACCCAGTACTTC	CASSNQETQYF
.	TRBV6-1	many	TRBJ1-2	TGTGCCAGCAGTCCTTCCCGCACCCTTAACTATGGCTACACCTTC	CASSPSRTLNYGYTF
.	TRBV16	.	TRBJ1-5	TGTGCCAGCAGCCGGCTGGACGGCGCATTCCAGCATTTT	CASSRLDGAFQHF
.	TRBV9	.	TRBJ2-1	TGTGCCAGCAGCGTAGTAGCCAGTCAGGAGGAGCAGTTCTTC	CASSVVASQEEQFF
.	TRBV7-9	.	TRBJ1-2	TGTGCCAGCAGCTTAGGTCAGGGGCAAAGCTATGGCTACACCTTC	CASSLGQGQSYGYTF
.	TRBV11-1	.	TRBJ2-1	TGTGCCAGCAGGGGGGGCCGGGTGGATGAGCAGTTCTTC	CASRGGRVDEQFF
.	TRBV5-1	.	TRBJ1-1	TGCGCCAGCAGCTTGGGATTTAGGACGGCGAACACTGAAGCTTTCTTT	CASSLGFRTANTEAFF
.	TRBV3-1	.	TRBJ2-7	TGTGCCAGCAGCCAAGTCTCTCTGATGTCCTACGAGCAGTACTTC	CASSQVSLMSYEQYF
TRBD2	TRBV5-1	.	TRBJ2-7	TGCGCCAGCAGCTTAGGGACTAGCGGGAGATACGAGCAGTACTTC	CASSLGTSGRYEQYF
.	TRBV11-2	.	TRBJ2-3	TGTGCCAGCAGCTTAGCCATGTTGGGCCATACGCAGTATTTT	CASSLAMLGHTQYF
TRBD1	TRBV29-1	.	TRBJ1-2	TGCAGCCTGGGAGTGGGACAGGGGGCTTGGGGTAACTATGGCTACACCTTC	CSLGVGQGAWGNYGYTF
.	TRBV6-5	.	TRBJ2-7	TGTGCCAGCAGTTACTCCGAGGGCTACGAGCAGTACTTC	CASSYSEGYEQYF
.	TRBV20-1	.	TRBJ1-5	TGCAGTGCTAGCGATAGTCGACACGACCTTTGGGCCCAGCATTTT	CSASDSRHDLWAQHF
.	TRBV2	few	TRBJ2-5	TGTGCCAGCAGATACTCCCAAGAGACCCAGTACTTC	CASRYSQETQYF
.	TRBV6-2/TRBV6-3	many	TRBJ2-5	TGTGCCAGCAGTCACAGGTTCGTGGAGACCCAGTACTTC	CASSHRFVETQYF
.	TRBV2	few	TRBJ2-1	TGTGCCAGCAGGCGGGACTGGGACAATGAGCAGTTCTTC	CASRRDWDNEQFF
TRBD1	TRBV20-1	.	TRBJ1-1	TGCAGTGCGTCTTCGACAGGGGAAAAGGGGAACACTGAAGCTTTCTTT	CSASSTGEKGNTEAFF
TRBD2	TRBV28	few	TRBJ2-3	TGTGCCAGCAACAGCGGGGGGGGAAACACAGATACGCAGTATTTT	CASNSGGGNTDTQYF
TRBD2	TRBV20-1	.	TRBJ2-1	TGCAGTGCTAGCGCATCAGCGGGAGGGGAGCAGTTCTTC	CSASASAGGEQFF
.	TRBV6-2/TRBV6-3	many	TRBJ1-1	TGTGCCAGCAGGGCCAGACTGAACACTGAAGCTTTCTTT	CASRARLNTEAFF
.	TRBV27	.	TRBJ1-5	TGTGCCAGCAGCCTCTCGGGGGACAGCAATCAGCCCCAGCATTTT	CASSLSGDSNQPQHF
.	TRBV2	many	TRBJ2-5	TGTGCCAGCCACGAGGGCCCTGAAGAGACCCAGTACTTC	CASHEGPEETQYF
.	TRBV14	.	TRBJ1-2	TGTGCCAGCAGCCCGCGGACCTTCTATGGCTACACCTTC	CASSPRTFYGYTF
.	TRBV28	few	TRBJ1-5	TGTGCCAGCAGTTTACCCAGGGGGCCCCAGCATTTT	CASSLPRGPQHF
.	TRBV7-8	.	TRBJ1-1	TGTGCCAGCAGCTTCGGCGCTTACACTGAAGCTTTCTTT	CASSFGAYTEAFF
.	TRBV7-9	few	TRBJ1-1	TGTGCCAGCAGCTTATTGTTAGGGGAGAACACTGAAGCTTTCTTT	CASSLLLGENTEAFF
.	TRBV2	.	TRBJ1-2	TGTGCCAGCAGTGAACAGGGGTTCGGTAGGGGCTACACCTTC	CASSEQGFGRGYTF
TRBD2	TRBV7-2	.	TRBJ2-1	TGTGCCAGCAGCTTAGCTTTAGCGGGAGGGCCGGGATCCTACAATGAGCAGTTCTTC	CASSLALAGGPGSYNEQFF
.	TRBV27	few	TRBJ2-7	TGTGCCAGCAGTTTTAAGGAATACTACGAGCAGTACTTC	CASSFKEYYEQYF